The clone carrying this TCR beta chain was counted ten times or more. CDR3 length: 13 residues. The V and J ends lost 8 bases and 0 bases respectively, with 10 bases between them. Germline V CDR1 and CDR2: KGHSH, LQKENI. Alongside a J-beta primer mix, a sample-barcoded 5' primer served in a second PCR lasting roughly 6 to 12 cycles. A template-switch adaptor with 12 random nucleotides tagged each cDNA molecule. Each CDR3 protein gets one entry after TCRdb re-called the 5' RACE reads with MiXCR. The table shows fewer than 1 million distinct CDR3 sequences, with roughly 44% occurring only once. The data derive from a study of blood T cells in healthy people across ages.

The chain is built from TRBV18 and TRBJ2-5, with D possibly being TRBD2 (6 bases). Sequencing was done on a sample of blood. The clonotype comes from a man aged 55 to 70 in good health. The CDR3 DNA reads TGTGCCAGCAGTCGGGGGTACCAAGAGACCCAGTACTTC. Its translation: CASSRGYQETQYF.